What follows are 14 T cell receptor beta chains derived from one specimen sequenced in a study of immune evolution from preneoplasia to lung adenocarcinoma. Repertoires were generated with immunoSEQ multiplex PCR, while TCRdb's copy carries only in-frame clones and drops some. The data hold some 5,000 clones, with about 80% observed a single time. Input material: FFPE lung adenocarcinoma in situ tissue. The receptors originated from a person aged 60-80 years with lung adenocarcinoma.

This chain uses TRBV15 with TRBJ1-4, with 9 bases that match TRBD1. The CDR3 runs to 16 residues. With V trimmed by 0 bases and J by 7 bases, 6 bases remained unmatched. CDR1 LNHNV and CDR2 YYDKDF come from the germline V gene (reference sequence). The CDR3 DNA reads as TGTGCCACCAGCAGAGAGACCGGGACAGGGATTGAAAAACTGTTTTTT. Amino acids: CATSRETGTGIEKLFF.

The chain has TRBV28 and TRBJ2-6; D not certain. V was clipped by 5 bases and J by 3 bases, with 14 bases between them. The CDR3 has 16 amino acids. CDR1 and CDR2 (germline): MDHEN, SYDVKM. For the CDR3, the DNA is TGTGCCAGCAGTACCTACTCAGGTAATGGGGCCAACGTCCTGACTTTC. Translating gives CASSTYSGNGANVLTF.

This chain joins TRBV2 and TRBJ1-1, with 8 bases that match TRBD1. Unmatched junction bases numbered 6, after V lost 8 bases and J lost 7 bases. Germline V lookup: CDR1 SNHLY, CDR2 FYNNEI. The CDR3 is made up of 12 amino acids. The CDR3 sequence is CASRGTGNEAFF. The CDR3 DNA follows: TGTGCCAGCCGCGGGACAGGTAATGAAGCTTTCTTT.

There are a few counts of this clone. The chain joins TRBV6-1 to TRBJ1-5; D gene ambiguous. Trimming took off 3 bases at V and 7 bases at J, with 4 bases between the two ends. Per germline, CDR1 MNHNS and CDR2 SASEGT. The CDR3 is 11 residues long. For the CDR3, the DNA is TGTGCCAGCAGTGAGTTCCAGCCCCAGCATTTT. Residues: CASSEFQPQHF.

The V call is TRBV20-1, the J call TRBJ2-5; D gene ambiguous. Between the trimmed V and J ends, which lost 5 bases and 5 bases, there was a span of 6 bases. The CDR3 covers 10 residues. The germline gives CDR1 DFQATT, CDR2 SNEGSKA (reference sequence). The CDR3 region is CSAQGETQYF. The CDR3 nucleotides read TGCAGTGCTCAAGGGGAGACCCAGTACTTC.

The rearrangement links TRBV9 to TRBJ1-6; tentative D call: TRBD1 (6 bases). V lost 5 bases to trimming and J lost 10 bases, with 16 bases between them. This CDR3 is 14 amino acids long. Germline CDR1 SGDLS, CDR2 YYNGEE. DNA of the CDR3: TGTGCCAGCAGTAGTACAGGGTTTGGGTCACCCCTCCACTTT. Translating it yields CASSSTGFGSPLHF.

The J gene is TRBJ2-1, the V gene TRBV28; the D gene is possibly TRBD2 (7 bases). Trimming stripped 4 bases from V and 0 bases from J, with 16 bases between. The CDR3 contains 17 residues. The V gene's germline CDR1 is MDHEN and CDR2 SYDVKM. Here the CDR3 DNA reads TGTGCCAGCAGTTCTAGCGGACAGCCAACCTCCTACAATGAGCAGTTCTTC. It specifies CASSSSGQPTSYNEQFF.

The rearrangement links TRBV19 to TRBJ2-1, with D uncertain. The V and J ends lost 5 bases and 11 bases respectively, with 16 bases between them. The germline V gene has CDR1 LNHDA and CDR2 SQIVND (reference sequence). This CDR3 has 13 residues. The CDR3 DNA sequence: TGTGCCAGTAGTCTCCAACCTTTGAGCAAGCAGTTCTTC. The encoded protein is CASSLQPLSKQFF.

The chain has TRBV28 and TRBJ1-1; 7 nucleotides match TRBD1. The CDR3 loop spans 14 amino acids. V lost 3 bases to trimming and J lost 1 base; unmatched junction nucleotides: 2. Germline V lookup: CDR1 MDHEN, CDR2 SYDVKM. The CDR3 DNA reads TGTGCCAGCAGTTTCAGGGACAGGAACACTGAAGCTTTCTTT. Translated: CASSFRDRNTEAFF.

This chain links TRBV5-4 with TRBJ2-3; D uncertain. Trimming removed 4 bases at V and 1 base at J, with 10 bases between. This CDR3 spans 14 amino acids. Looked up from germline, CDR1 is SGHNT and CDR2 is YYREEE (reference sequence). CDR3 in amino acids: CASSKGKGTDTQYF. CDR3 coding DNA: TGTGCCAGCAGCAAGGGAAAAGGCACAGATACGCAGTATTTT.

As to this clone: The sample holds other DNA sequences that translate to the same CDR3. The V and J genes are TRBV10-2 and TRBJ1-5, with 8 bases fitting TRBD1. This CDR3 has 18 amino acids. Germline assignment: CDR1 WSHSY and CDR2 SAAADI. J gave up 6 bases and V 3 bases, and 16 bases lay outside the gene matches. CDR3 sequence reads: CASSELALTGGFSQPQHF. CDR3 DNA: TGCGCCAGCAGTGAACTAGCGTTAACAGGGGGTTTTAGTCAGCCCCAGCATTTT.

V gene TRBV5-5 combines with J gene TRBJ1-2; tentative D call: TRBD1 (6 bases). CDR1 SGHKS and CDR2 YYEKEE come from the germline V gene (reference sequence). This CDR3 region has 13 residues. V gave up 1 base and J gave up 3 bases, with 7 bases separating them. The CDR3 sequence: CASSLRGDYGYTF. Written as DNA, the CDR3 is TGTGCCAGCAGCTTGAGGGGGGACTATGGCTACACCTTC.

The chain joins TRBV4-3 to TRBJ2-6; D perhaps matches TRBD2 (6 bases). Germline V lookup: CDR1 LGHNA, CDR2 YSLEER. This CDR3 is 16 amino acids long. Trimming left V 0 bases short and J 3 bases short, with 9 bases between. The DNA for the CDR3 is TGCGCCAGCAGCCAAGATGAGGGAGGTGGGGCCAACGTCCTGACTTTC. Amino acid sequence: CASSQDEGGGANVLTF.

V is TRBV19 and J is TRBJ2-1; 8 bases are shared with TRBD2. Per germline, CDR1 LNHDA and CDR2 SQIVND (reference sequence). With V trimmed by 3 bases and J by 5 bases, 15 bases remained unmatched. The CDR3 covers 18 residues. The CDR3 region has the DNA TGTGCCAGTAGTATGTTTTGGGCGCAGCGGGGGAGAAACAATGAGCAGTTCTTC. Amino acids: CASSMFWAQRGRNNEQFF.